This T cell receptor beta chain was found in a study of blood T cell repertoires in COVID-19. Overall study context: T cells, B-cell-depleted T cells, or PBMCs provided the cDNA or gDNA that served as material.

In the original analysis: Reference gene primer amplification gave estimated nucleated cell counts. Generated by immunoSEQ multiplex PCR, the TCRdb table keeps only in-frame clones and is missing some. V, J and clone size reflect that table, while D and trimming were determined from the DNA. The data hold more than 85,000 clones, with around four fifths observed a single time. CDR3 length equals 13 residues. Germline-derived CDR1 and CDR2 are SGHTA and FQGNSA. On this clone: The junction shows a germline mismatch at one end, possibly a read error.

Sequenced sample: peripheral blood. The TCR sequence derives from a man aged 55 to 70 with active or convalescent COVID-19. The chain is built from TRBV7-2 and TRBJ2-1; TRBD2 aligns across 12 bases. CDR3 sequence (DNA): TGTGCCAGCAGCCTAGCGGGAGGGGGGGAGCAGTTCTTC. It codes for CASSLAGGGEQFF.